This entry lists 21 T cell receptor beta chains sequenced from one sample in a study of T-cell memory formation after mild COVID-19. TCRdb reanalysed the 5' RACE reads using MiXCR and keeps one entry per CDR3 protein. The table records some 300,000 distinct CDR3 sequences, 20% to 25% of them present only once. The sample taken for sequencing was PBMCs or a T cell subset sorted from them (not recorded which). The receptors stem from a man aged 18 to 30 who had mild COVID-19 (a few samples of this study predate the infection). Cell type and time point are not known.

This clonotype was detected only a few times. CDR3 nucleotide sequence: TGTGCCATCAGTGAGTCCGGGGTTCCGCAGTATTTT. Amino acids: CAISESGVPQYF. V usage is TRBV10-3 and J usage is TRBJ2-3; maybe TRBD2 (5 bases). There are 12 residues in the CDR3. Germline V gene data show CDR1 as ENHRY and CDR2 as SYGVKD. Trimming pared 0 bases from V and 10 bases from J, leaving 8 bases between.

CDR3: CASRTGVGTGELFF. The CDR3 DNA sequence: TGTGCCAGTCGCACAGGGGTGGGCACCGGGGAGCTGTTTTTT. The chain links TRBV27 to TRBJ2-2; TRBD1 agrees at 7 bases. The ends lost 9 bases at V and 4 bases at J; junction bases unmatched: 8. The CDR3 contains 14 residues. In germline, CDR1 is MNHEY, CDR2 SMNVEV (reference sequence).

This clonotype has a handful of counts. The chain couples TRBV29-1 to TRBJ2-5; D is possibly TRBD1 (5 bases). This CDR3 has 14 amino acids. CDR1 is SQVTM, CDR2 ANQGSEA, per germline. Trimming stripped 4 bases from V and 5 bases from J, with 17 bases between. The CDR3 sequence is CSVVQGTGWETQYF. The CDR3 DNA is TGCAGCGTTGTGCAGGGCACGGGCTGGGAGACCCAGTACTTC.

This chain connects TRBV10-3 to TRBJ1-4, with D possibly TRBD1 on 6 matching bases. V was pared by 3 bases and J by 7 bases, with 12 bases between. This CDR3 spans 14 amino acids. From germline, CDR1 is ENHRY and CDR2 SYGVKD. The CDR3 region is CAISDNRVTEKLFF. The CDR3 DNA sequence: TGTGCCATCAGTGATAACAGGGTGACTGAAAAACTGTTTTTT.

The genes are TRBV4-1 and TRBJ1-5; no definite D call. The germline V gene has CDR1 MGHRA and CDR2 YSYEKL. With 2 bases removed from V and 0 bases from J, the gap between germline ends came to 5 bases. CDR3 length equals 14 residues. CDR3 in amino acids: CASSQTPSNQPQHF. DNA of the CDR3: TGCGCCAGCAGCCAAACACCTAGCAATCAGCCCCAGCATTTT.

This clonotype was recorded a few times. The chain joins TRBV21-1 to TRBJ2-5; the table's TRBD2 call for D was not verified on the DNA. TRBV21-1 corresponds to a pseudogene. The CDR3 contains 18 residues. This chain's CDR3 is CASSKALAGGTSSETQYF. CDR3 in DNA: TGTGCCAGCAGCAAAGCCCTAGCGGGGGGGACATCATCAGAGACCCAGTACTTC.

This clonotype was seen more than once but under ten times. The V gene is TRBV6-5, the J gene TRBJ2-5; no definite D call. Germline CDR1 MNHEY, CDR2 SVGAGI. The germline V and J ends were trimmed by 5 bases and 4 bases, with 14 bases remaining between them. The CDR3 consists of 14 residues. CDR3 in amino acids: CASSPTDLLETQYF. The CDR3 coding sequence is TGTGCCAGCAGTCCAACCGATTTATTAGAGACCCAGTACTTC.

The CDR3 spells CASSGPEGVYGYTF. In DNA form, the CDR3 reads TGTGCCAGCAGTGGGCCAGAGGGGGTCTATGGCTACACCTTC. This chain joins TRBV6-2 or TRBV6-3 and TRBJ1-2; tentatively, D is TRBD1 (6 bases). Germline assignment: CDR1 MNHEY and CDR2 SVGEGT. V was cut by 5 bases and J by 4 bases, with 14 bases left in between. The CDR3 is 14 amino acids.

J is TRBJ1-6 and V is TRBV6-1; D is perhaps TRBD1 (6 bases). The ends were cut back, 3 bases at V and 9 bases at J, with 12 bases in the middle. This CDR3 is built from 14 residues. Germline CDR1 reads MNHNS; CDR2 reads SASEGT. The CDR3 reads CASSEFRGTSPLHF. CDR3 coding DNA: TGTGCCAGCAGTGAGTTCAGGGGTACTTCACCCCTCCACTTT.

This clonotype has a single count. The chain employs TRBV2 and TRBJ1-1, with D perhaps TRBD1 (5 bases). CDR3 length equals 13 residues. V was clipped by 6 bases and J by 1 base, with 9 bases between them. The germline V gene encodes CDR1 SNHLY and CDR2 FYNNEI. The CDR3 protein is CASRGGGNTEAFF. The CDR3 DNA follows: TGTGCCAGCAGGGGGGGAGGGAACACTGAAGCTTTCTTT.

The V gene is TRBV2, the J gene TRBJ1-2, with D unresolved. The CDR3 covers 15 residues. Trimming shortened V by 4 bases and J by 4 bases, and 16 bases separated the two germline ends. The germline gives CDR1 SNHLY, CDR2 FYNNEI. The CDR3 loop reads CASSGSSTPRYGYTF. The CDR3 bases are TGTGCCAGCAGTGGTAGCAGTACCCCACGCTATGGCTACACCTTC.

A few counts support this clonotype. V gene TRBV4-1 combines with J gene TRBJ2-7; no clear D gene. The V gene lost 5 bases and the J gene lost 3 bases, with 20 bases spanning the gap. This CDR3 has 16 residues. Germline assignment: CDR1 MGHRA and CDR2 YSYEKL. This chain's CDR3 is CASSYTEVVPGYEQYF. The CDR3 DNA reads TGCGCCAGCAGCTACACCGAAGTAGTACCTGGCTACGAGCAGTACTTC.

CDR3 bases: TGCAGCGCAACGTCGGCGGGATATTCGCGTACTGAAGCTTTCTTT. Protein sequence: CSATSAGYSRTEAFF. The chain recombines TRBV29-1 with TRBJ1-1; D ambiguous. CDR3 size: 15 residues. Germline V gene data show CDR1 as SQVTM and CDR2 as ANQGSEA. V was clipped by 7 bases and J by 5 bases, with 23 bases between them.

This clonotype occurred a few times. The chain links TRBV12-3 or TRBV12-4 to TRBJ2-3; tentatively, D is TRBD1 (6 bases). The CDR3 sequence is 14 residues long. V lost 6 bases and J lost 0, with 10 bases in between. For the CDR3, the DNA is TGTGCCAGCAGGACCCAGGGGAGCACAGATACGCAGTATTTT. Translating it yields CASRTQGSTDTQYF.

The DNA of the CDR3 is TGTGCTAGTGGTTTCCCGGGGCTCGAGCAGTACTTC. This translates into CASGFPGLEQYF. The V and J genes are TRBV12-5 and TRBJ2-7; D possibly matches TRBD1 or TRBD2 (5 bases each). The CDR3 consists of 12 residues. The germline V and J ends were trimmed by 3 bases and 6 bases, with 9 bases remaining between them. Germline CDR1 is LGHNT and CDR2 is FRNRAP.

In its sample, this clonotype was seen a few times. Written as DNA, the CDR3 is TGTGCTAGAGGGGATTCGGCTGGAAACACCATATATTTT. Translated: CARGDSAGNTIYF. The V and J genes are TRBV7-9 and TRBJ1-3, with D possibly matching TRBD1 (5 bases). Germline V gives CDR1 SEHNR, CDR2 FQNEAQ (reference sequence). The CDR3 is made up of 13 amino acids.

This clonotype was recorded a few times. The genes are TRBV7-2 and TRBJ1-1; no definite D call. V was shortened by 2 bases and J by 11 bases, with 12 bases between the two germline ends. The CDR3 runs 12 residues. CDR1 and CDR2 (germline): SGHTA, FQGNSA. CDR3 bases: TGTGCCAGCAGCTTATGGCGGGGAACCGCTTTCTTT. This encodes CASSLWRGTAFF. Looking up the rest from reference TRBV7-2 and TRBJ1-1 gives the full variable domain: GAGVSQSPSNKVTEKGKDVELRCDPISGHTALYWYRQSLGQGLEFLIYFQGNSAPDKSGLPSDRFSAERTGGSVSTLTIQRTQQEDSAVYLCASSLWRGTAFFGQGTRLTVV.

This clonotype was counted once. The chain combines TRBV20-1 with TRBJ1-5; TRBD1 might be the D (5 bases). Germline V lookup: CDR1 DFQATT, CDR2 SNEGSKA (reference sequence). The CDR3 has 14 residues. V was trimmed by 1 base and J by 2 bases, leaving 9 bases between them. The CDR3 loop reads CSARAGRGNQPQHF. The CDR3 region has the DNA TGCAGTGCTAGAGCAGGGCGAGGCAATCAGCCCCAGCATTTT.

The chain carries TRBV4-1 and TRBJ2-4; tentative D call: TRBD2 (6 bases). CDR3 length: 16 amino acids. The V end lost 4 bases, the J end lost 0 bases, and 13 bases lay between the germline ends. CDR1 and CDR2 from the germline V gene are MGHRA and YSYEKL. CDR3 DNA: TGCGCCAGCAGCCCAGGGCGGGGCCTAGCCAAAAACATTCAGTACTTC. This encodes CASSPGRGLAKNIQYF.

A few counts support this clonotype. The chain carries TRBV7-9 and TRBJ1-1, with no clear D. The CDR3 is 11 amino acids. Germline CDR1 reads SEHNR; CDR2 reads FQNEAQ (reference sequence). V gave up 8 bases and J gave up 5 bases, with 9 bases separating them. The CDR3: CASQLSTEAFF. The CDR3 DNA reads as TGTGCCAGCCAGCTTTCGACTGAAGCTTTCTTT.

This clonotype was detected a few times. The chain is built from TRBV12-3 or TRBV12-4 and TRBJ2-7; D is possibly TRBD1 (7 bases). V was cut by 5 bases and J by 5 bases, with 16 bases left in between. The CDR3 length is 14 residues. The CDR3 DNA reads TGTGCCAGCAGTCCCAGGGGGGCCATCAACGAGCAGTACTTC. Translation gives CASSPRGAINEQYF.